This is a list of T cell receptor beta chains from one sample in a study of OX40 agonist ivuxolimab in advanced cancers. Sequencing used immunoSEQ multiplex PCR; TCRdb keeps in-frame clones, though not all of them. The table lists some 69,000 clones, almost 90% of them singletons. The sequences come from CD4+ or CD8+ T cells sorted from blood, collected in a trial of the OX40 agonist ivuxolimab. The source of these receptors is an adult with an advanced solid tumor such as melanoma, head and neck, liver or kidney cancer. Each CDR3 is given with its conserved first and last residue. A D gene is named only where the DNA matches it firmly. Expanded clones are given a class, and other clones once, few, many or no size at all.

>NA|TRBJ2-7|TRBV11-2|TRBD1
TGTGCCAGCAGCCTCAGGGGGCCCTACGAGCAGTACTTC
CASSLRGPYEQYF
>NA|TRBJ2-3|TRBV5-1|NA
TGCGCCAGCAGCCTCCCCACAGATACGCAGTATTTT
CASSLPTDTQYF
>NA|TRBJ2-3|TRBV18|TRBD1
TGTGCCAGCTCACCTCAAACAGGGGCGAGCACAGATACGCAGTATTTT
CASSPQTGASTDTQYF
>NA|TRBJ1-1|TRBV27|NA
TGTGCCAGCAGTTTACGGGAGAACACTGAAGCTTTCTTT
CASSLRENTEAFF
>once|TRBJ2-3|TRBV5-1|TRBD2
TGCGCCAGCAGCTTGGTGGAGACTAGCGGGAGGGGAACGCAGTATTTT
CASSLVETSGRGTQYF
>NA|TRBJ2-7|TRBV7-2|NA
TGTGCCAGCAGCTTAATGGAAATCACCGAGCAGTACTTC
CASSLMEITEQYF
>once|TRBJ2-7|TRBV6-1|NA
TGTGCCAGCAGTGAGTCATCCGGCGGCTCCTACGAGCAGTACTTC
CASSESSGGSYEQYF
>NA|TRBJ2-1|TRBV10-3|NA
TGTGCCATCCGAGACTCCGACAATGAGCAGTTCTTC
CAIRDSDNEQFF
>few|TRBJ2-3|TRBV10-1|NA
TGCGCCAGCAGTGACATCTCCCCGACAGATACGCAGTATTTT
CASSDISPTDTQYF
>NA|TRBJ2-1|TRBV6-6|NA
TGTGCCAGCAGTTGGTGGAGCTCCTACAATGAGCAGTTCTTC
CASSWWSSYNEQFF
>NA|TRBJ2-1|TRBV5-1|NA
TGCGCCAGCAGCTTGTCGGGGGCGGGCTACAATGAGCAGTTCTTC
CASSLSGAGYNEQFF
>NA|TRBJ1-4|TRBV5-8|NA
TGTGCCAGCAGCTTGTACGCCAGGGGAGAAAAACTGTTTTTT
CASSLYARGEKLFF
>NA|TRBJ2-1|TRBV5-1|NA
TGCGCCAGCAGCCCTCCGGAGCCGGACCCCTACAATGAGCAGTTCTTC
CASSPPEPDPYNEQFF
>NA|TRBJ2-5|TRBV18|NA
TGTGCCAGCTCACCGGCGCAGGCCCTAGAGACCCAGTACTTC
CASSPAQALETQYF
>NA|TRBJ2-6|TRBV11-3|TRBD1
TGTGCCAGCAGCTTGGGGACAGGGAGCGCTGGGGCCAACGTCCTGACTTTC
CASSLGTGSAGANVLTF
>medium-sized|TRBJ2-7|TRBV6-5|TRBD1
TGTGCCAGCAGTTACGGGGGACAGGGAAACCCCTACGAGCAGTACTTC
CASSYGGQGNPYEQYF
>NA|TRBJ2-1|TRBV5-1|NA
TGCGCCAGCAGCCCCGCTAGCGAGAACTACAATGAGCAGTTCTTC
CASSPASENYNEQFF
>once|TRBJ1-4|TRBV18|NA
TGTGCCAGCTCACCACCGATGGGGTTCGGGGAAAAACTGTTTTTT
CASSPPMGFGEKLFF
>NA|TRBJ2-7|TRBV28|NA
TGTGCCAGCAGGGCCTCCACAGGGAAGGGGTCCTACGAGCAGTACTTC
CASRASTGKGSYEQYF
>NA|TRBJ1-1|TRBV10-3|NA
TGTGCCATCATGGCGAGGGCCGGCACTGAAGCTTTCTTT
CAIMARAGTEAFF
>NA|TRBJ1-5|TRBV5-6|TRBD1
TGTGCCAGCAGCAGCAGGGGGCCGCCCCAGCATTTT
CASSSRGPPQHF
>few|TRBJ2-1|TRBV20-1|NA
TGCAGCGCTAGGTACAATGAGCAGTTCTTC
CSARYNEQFF
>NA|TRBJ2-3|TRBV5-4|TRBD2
TGTGCCAGCAGCCCAGGACCCGGGAGGGGAGAAGATACGCAGTATTTT
CASSPGPGRGEDTQYF
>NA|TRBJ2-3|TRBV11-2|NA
TGTGCCAGCGCCGGGTCACAAGTCACAGATACGCAGTATTTT
CASAGSQVTDTQYF
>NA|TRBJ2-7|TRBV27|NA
TGTGCCATCGCCTACGAGCAGTACTTC
CAIAYEQYF
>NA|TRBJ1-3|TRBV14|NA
TGTGCCAGCAGCCAAGTCGCGGGGCCCGGAAACACCATATATTTT
CASSQVAGPGNTIYF
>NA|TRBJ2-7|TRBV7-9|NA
TGTGCCAGCAGCTTAGAAGGCTTCCTCGGCGAGCAGTACTTC
CASSLEGFLGEQYF
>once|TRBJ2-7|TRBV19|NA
TGTGCCAGTAGTATGTTAGGTGAGGAGGGGACTTACGAGCAGTACTTC
CASSMLGEEGTYEQYF
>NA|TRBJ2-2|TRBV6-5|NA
TGTGCCAGCAGTACACCCCTTTCGACCGGGGAGCTGTTTTTT
CASSTPLSTGELFF
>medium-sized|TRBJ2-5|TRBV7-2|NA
TGTGCCAGCAGCTTTACCCAAGAGACCCAGTACTTC
CASSFTQETQYF